The 14 T cell receptor beta chains below come from one sample, sequenced in a study of identical twins. TCRdb independently ran MiXCR on the 5' RACE reads; one entry per CDR3 protein. Here the sample spans about 190,000 distinct CDR3 sequences, 15% being singletons. Another study also made use of these data, one on T cells expressing NK-cell markers.

The sample was CD8+ T cells sorted from blood. Receptors were obtained from a woman younger than 30 in good health.

There are a few counts of this clonotype. V usage is TRBV5-6 and J usage is TRBJ2-6; D might be TRBD1 (5 bases). Between the trimmed V and J ends, which lost 0 bases and 2 bases, there was a span of 6 bases. Germline V gene data show CDR1 as SGHDT and CDR2 as YYEEEE. The CDR3 extends over 15 amino acids. The CDR3, as DNA: TGTGCCAGCAGCTTGGAAGGGGCTGGGGCCAACGTCCTGACTTTC. Its protein product is CASSLEGAGANVLTF.

This sequence joins TRBV11-1 and TRBJ1-2, with 9 bases that match TRBD1. V gave up 5 bases and J gave up 1 base; unmatched junction bases: 20. This CDR3 is 20 amino acids long. Per the germline V gene, CDR1 is SGHAT and CDR2 is FQDESV (reference sequence). In nucleotides, the CDR3 is TGTGCCAGCAGCAGAGAATCAGGATCGGGACAGGGATCAATTAACTATGGCTACACCTTC. Amino acid sequence: CASSRESGSGQGSINYGYTF. Based on the CDR3 plus reference TRBV11-1 and TRBJ1-2, the full variable domain is EAEVAQSPRYKITEKSQAVAFWCDPISGHATLYWYRQILGQGPELLVQFQDESVVDDSQLPKDRFSAERLKGVDSTLKIQPAELGDSAMYLCASSRESGSGQGSINYGYTFGSGTRLTVV.

In this sample, this clonotype turned up a few times. The rearrangement joins TRBV7-7 to TRBJ2-3, with D unclear. The V end lost 5 bases, the J end lost 5 bases, and 20 bases lay between the germline ends. CDR3 size: 16 residues. Germline loops: CDR1 SSHAT, CDR2 FNYEAQ (reference sequence). Here the CDR3 DNA reads TGTGCCAGCAGCGCCCTGAGTAGTCCGACAAGAGATACGCAGTATTTT. This translates into CASSALSSPTRDTQYF.

The chain has TRBV25-1 and TRBJ2-1; D is uncertain. The CDR3 has 13 residues. The ends were cut back, 2 bases at V and 7 bases at J, with 9 bases in the middle. Per germline, CDR1 MGHDK and CDR2 SYGVNS. The CDR3 loop is CASSEPLPNEQFF. CDR3 DNA sequence: TGTGCCAGCAGTGAACCCCTACCTAATGAGCAGTTCTTC.

The chain uses TRBV4-2 and TRBJ2-7, with D maybe TRBD2 (5 bases). Trimming took off 4 bases at V and 7 bases at J, with 14 bases between the two ends. The CDR3 is 13 amino acids. Germline V gene lookup returns CDR1 LGHNA and CDR2 YNFKEQ. The CDR3 sequence is CASSPGVLWEQYF. As DNA, the CDR3 is TGTGCCAGCAGCCCCGGGGTCCTCTGGGAGCAGTACTTC.

This clonotype was found many times. The V call is TRBV7-9, the J call TRBJ2-7; unclear D gene. The CDR3 totals 14 residues. V was shortened by 5 bases and J by 7 bases, with 18 bases between the two germline ends. The V gene's germline CDR1 is SEHNR and CDR2 FQNEAQ (reference sequence). CDR3 residues: CASSHRDGLREQYF. Here the CDR3 DNA reads TGTGCCAGCAGCCATCGTGACGGCCTTCGTGAGCAGTACTTC.

The chain employs TRBV11-2 and TRBJ2-5, with 7 bases lining up with TRBD2. The germline gives CDR1 SGHAT, CDR2 FQNNGV. CDR3 length equals 17 residues. V shed 5 bases and J 5 bases; nucleotides not matched to a gene: 17. The CDR3 coding sequence is TGTGCCAGCAGCCCCCGCGTGTGGGGGAGGGCCGAGGAGACCCAGTACTTC. Protein sequence: CASSPRVWGRAEETQYF. The variable domain in full, with the rest retrieved from reference TRBV11-2 and TRBJ2-5, is EAGVAQSPRYKIIEKRQSVAFWCNPISGHATLYWYQQILGQGPKLLIQFQNNGVVDDSQLPKDRFSAERLKGVDSTLKIQPAKLEDSAVYLCASSPRVWGRAEETQYFGPGTRLLVL.

This clonotype was seen more than once but under ten times. The rearrangement uses TRBV29-1 and TRBJ1-2; no reliable D call. Germline lookup yields CDR1 SQVTM and CDR2 ANQGSEA. This CDR3 has 11 residues. Trimming left V 1 base short and J 6 bases short, with 6 bases between. CDR3 sequence (DNA): TGCAGCGTTGAAGGGGTGGATGGCTACACCTTC. Its translation: CSVEGVDGYTF.

V and J are TRBV24-1 and TRBJ2-3, with 8 bases fitting TRBD2. V dropped 2 bases and J dropped 5; count of bases not matched to a gene: 5. CDR1 KGHDR and CDR2 SFDVKD come from the germline V gene. The CDR3 covers 15 residues. The CDR3 coding sequence is TGTGCCACCAGTGATTCAGCGGGAGAGAGAGATACGCAGTATTTT. It codes for CATSDSAGERDTQYF.

The rearrangement uses TRBV11-2 and TRBJ1-1; D remains ambiguous. The CDR3 consists of 14 residues. The germline V and J ends were trimmed by 0 bases and 6 bases, with 11 bases remaining between them. Germline V CDR1 and CDR2: SGHAT, FQNNGV. CDR3 in DNA: TGTGCCAGCAGCTTAGATTACGGGGTTGCTGAAGCTTTCTTT. Translation gives CASSLDYGVAEAFF.

This clonotype has more than one count but fewer than ten. The chain recombines TRBV15 with TRBJ2-4; 7 nucleotides align to TRBD2. Germline values: CDR1 LNHNV, CDR2 YYDKDF (reference sequence). CDR3 length equals 13 residues. Trimming took 2 bases from V and 7 from J; bases not matched to a gene: 2. The CDR3 coding sequence is TGTGCCACCAGCAGAATCGGGGGGAACATTCAGTACTTC. Protein sequence: CATSRIGGNIQYF. The full variable domain, in which reference TRBV15 and TRBJ2-4 provide the parts outside the CDR3, is DAMVIQNPRYQVTQFGKPVTLSCSQTLNHNVMYWYQQKSSQAPKLLFHYYDKDFNNEADTPDNFQSRRPNTSFCFLDIRSPGLGDTAMYLCATSRIGGNIQYFGAGTRLSVL.

This sequence joins TRBV4-1 and TRBJ1-2, with D unresolved. V lost 1 base, J lost 4 bases, and 10 bases lay in between. Germline V gene lookup returns CDR1 MGHRA and CDR2 YSYEKL. This CDR3 spans 14 amino acids. Written as DNA, the CDR3 is TGCGCCAGCAGCCAAGGGTTCGGGTCCTATGGCTACACCTTC. Translating it yields CASSQGFGSYGYTF.

This chain joins TRBV12-3 or TRBV12-4 and TRBJ2-2; no reliable D call. The V and J ends lost 2 bases and 6 bases respectively, with 4 bases between them. The CDR3 extends over 12 amino acids. The CDR3 bases are TGTGCCAGCAGTTTAACCCCCGGGGAGCTGTTTTTT. Translation: CASSLTPGELFF.

This clonotype was observed a few times. This chain uses TRBV6-2 or TRBV6-3 with TRBJ2-1, with a weak D call TRBD2 (5 bases). The V end was cut by 2 bases, the J end by 0 bases, with 5 bases between. The length of the CDR3 is 14 residues. CDR1 MNHEY and CDR2 SVGEGT come from the germline V gene. The CDR3: CASSYGSSYNEQFF. For the CDR3, the DNA is TGTGCCAGCAGTTACGGGAGCTCCTACAATGAGCAGTTCTTC.